Listed here is a single T cell receptor (beta chain). What it binds is not known. The record originates from a study of T cell responses to AZD1222 COVID-19 vaccine. Study results and limitations: Females made up more of the donors, who were largely white British, and clonal diversity may have come out too low.

The repertoire was sequenced with immunoSEQ multiplex PCR; TCRdb's copy has only in-frame clones and lacks some. The sample holds approximately 170,000 clones, approximately 88% seen once. This receptor was identified in an adult who received the AZD1222 COVID-19 vaccine. The sequencing used peripheral blood, collected 28 days after the second AZD1222 dose.

CDR3 region: CASSLEVGFTEAFF. In DNA form, the CDR3 reads TGTGCCAGCAGCTTAGAGGTAGGGTTCACTGAAGCTTTCTTT. The chain carries TRBV7-9 and TRBJ1-1; D remains unclear. The CDR3 totals 14 residues. Germline lookup yields CDR1 SEHNR and CDR2 FQNEAQ (reference sequence). V lost 1 base to trimming and J lost 4 bases, with 10 bases between them.